One and the same sample provided the 5 T cell receptor beta chains below, sequenced in a study of blood T cell repertoires in COVID-19. This table comes from immunoSEQ multiplex PCR, and its TCRdb copy is limited to in-frame clones, with some not included. This table holds 57,000 or so clones, about 75% found once. Input material: peripheral blood. These receptors originate from a man aged 50 to 59 with active or convalescent COVID-19.

The V call is TRBV10-3, the J call TRBJ1-2, with a weak D call TRBD1 (5 bases). This CDR3 is 14 amino acids long. Germline V gives CDR1 ENHRY, CDR2 SYGVKD. V lost 6 bases, J lost 5 bases, and 16 bases lay in between. CDR3 coding DNA: TGTGCCATCAGAATCCCGACAGCTTCTTATGGCTACACCTTC. The encoded protein is CAIRIPTASYGYTF.

The chain combines TRBV29-1 with TRBJ2-5; 9 positions match TRBD1. Germline V gene data show CDR1 as SQVTM and CDR2 as ANQGSEA. The length of the CDR3 is 13 residues. The V and J ends lost 7 bases and 1 base, in that order; junction bases with no gene match: 4. CDR3 DNA: TGCAGCGCCAAACAGGGGGCCCAAGAGACCCAGTACTTC. It codes for CSAKQGAQETQYF. Variable domain in full (rest from reference TRBV29-1 and TRBJ2-5): SAVISQKPSRDICQRGTSLTIQCQVDSQVTMMFWYRQQPGQSLTLIATANQGSEATYESGFVIDKFPISRPNLTFSTLTVSNMSPEDSSIYLCSAKQGAQETQYFGPGTRLLVL.

This chain links TRBV6-5 with TRBJ2-7, with D possibly matching TRBD2 (6 bases). V gave up 6 bases and J gave up 3 bases, with 18 bases separating them. CDR1 MNHEY and CDR2 SVGAGI come from the germline V gene. The CDR3 is 15 residues long. As DNA, the CDR3 is TGTGCCAGCAGCGACACGGGAGCAGTGAACTACGAGCAGTACTTC. Amino acids: CASSDTGAVNYEQYF.

V usage is TRBV4-1 and J usage is TRBJ2-2; 7 nucleotides align to TRBD2. The V gene's germline CDR1 is MGHRA and CDR2 YSYEKL. J gave up 5 bases and V 0 bases, and 9 bases lay outside the gene matches. The length of the CDR3 is 17 residues. CDR3 protein: CASSQEVRASGTGELFF. Here the CDR3 DNA reads TGCGCCAGCAGCCAAGAGGTCAGGGCTAGCGGAACCGGGGAGCTGTTTTTT.

This chain links TRBV7-3 with TRBJ1-2; D possibly corresponds to TRBD1 (6 bases). In germline, CDR1 is SGHTA, CDR2 FQGTGA. The length of the CDR3 is 14 residues. With 5 bases removed from V and 8 bases from J, the gap between germline ends came to 18 bases. The CDR3, as DNA: TGTGCCAGCAGCCCTAAAACCGACAGGTTCGGCTACACCTTC. It codes for CASSPKTDRFGYTF.